The clone carrying this T cell receptor (beta chain) occurred once. Germline is not matched at one junction end, which may reflect a read error. The sample belongs to a study of blood T cells in healthy people across ages. A sample-barcoded 5' primer and a J-beta primer mix were used in a second PCR of roughly 7 to 11 cycles. TCRdb independently ran MiXCR on the 5' RACE reads; one entry per CDR3 protein. The sample includes over a million distinct CDR3 sequences, around 45% seen only once; the top ten take 18%. CDR1 LNHNV and CDR2 YYDKDF come from the germline V gene (reference sequence). This CDR3 has 17 residues.

Sequenced: blood. This TCR was recovered from a woman in her sixties in good health. V gene TRBV15 combines with J gene TRBJ1-5; no definite D call. The CDR3 DNA reads TGTGCCACCAGCAGAGATCGAAGGCTTAACGGCAATCAGCCCCGGCATTTT. This sequence encodes CATSRDRRLNGNQPRHF.